Presented here are 30 T cell receptor beta chains from one specimen sequenced in a study of blood T cell repertoires in COVID-19. Assay: immunoSEQ multiplex PCR; the TCRdb copy retains only in-frame clones and omits some. The sample holds about 120,000 clones, 90% seen once. The sequenced sample consisted of peripheral blood. The receptors come from a woman in her fifties or sixties with COVID-19, enrolled during active disease.

This chain connects TRBV7-2 to TRBJ1-2, with 10 bases fitting TRBD1. The V gene end was trimmed by 7 bases and the J gene end by 2 bases; junction bases not matched to a gene: 7. This CDR3 spans 15 amino acids. The germline V gene encodes CDR1 SGHTA and CDR2 FQGNSA. Here the CDR3 DNA reads TGTGCCAGCACCCCTTGGACAGGGGGAAACTATGGCTACACCTTC. Its protein product is CASTPWTGGNYGYTF. The full variable domain, its missing parts supplied by reference TRBV7-2 and TRBJ1-2, is GAGVSQSPSNKVTEKGKDVELRCDPISGHTALYWYRQSLGQGLEFLIYFQGNSAPDKSGLPSDRFSAERTGGSVSTLTIQRTQQEDSAVYLCASTPWTGGNYGYTFGSGTRLTVV.

This sequence joins TRBV6-2 or TRBV6-3 and TRBJ1-2; perhaps TRBD1 as D (6 bases). V was shortened by 2 bases and J by 4 bases, with 11 bases between the two germline ends. Per germline, CDR1 MNHEY and CDR2 SVGEGT. This CDR3 has 14 amino acids. This chain's CDR3 is CASSYAGGSYGYTF. The CDR3 DNA reads as TGTGCCAGCAGTTACGCGGGGGGCTCCTATGGCTACACCTTC.

The rearrangement uses TRBV7-8 and TRBJ1-4, with 9 bases identical to TRBD1. Germline V gene lookup returns CDR1 SGHVS and CDR2 FQNEAQ. J lost 5 bases, V lost 6 bases, and 4 bases had no gene match. This CDR3 has 14 residues. The CDR3 DNA sequence: TGTGCCAGCAGACTCGACAGGGGGAATGAAAAACTGTTTTTT. Translated: CASRLDRGNEKLFF.

This chain links TRBV5-1 with TRBJ1-6; the D is unclear. Germline V gene sequence: CDR1 SGHRS, CDR2 YFSETQ. Trimming took off 1 base at V and 5 bases at J, with 10 bases between the two ends. The CDR3 runs 15 residues. The CDR3 loop reads CASSLKNRDNSPLHF. The CDR3 region has the DNA TGCGCCAGCAGCTTGAAAAACCGGGATAATTCACCCCTCCACTTT.

The J gene is TRBJ1-1, the V gene TRBV3-1 (or the pseudogene TRBV3-2); no clear D. The CDR3 length is 13 residues. The ends were cut back, 3 bases at V and 1 base at J, with 6 bases in the middle. Germline V lookup: CDR1 LGHDT, CDR2 YNNKEL (reference sequence). DNA of the CDR3: TGTGCCAGCAGCCACTCCCGGAACACTGAAGCTTTCTTT. Translating gives CASSHSRNTEAFF.

The gene calls are TRBV9 and TRBJ1-1; 7 nucleotides line up with TRBD1. CDR3 size: 14 residues. J gave up 1 base and V 3 bases, and 3 bases lay outside the gene matches. In germline, CDR1 is SGDLS, CDR2 YYNGEE. The CDR3 DNA sequence: TGTGCCAGCAGCGCCGGACAGGCGAACACTGAAGCTTTCTTT. Translation gives CASSAGQANTEAFF.

The chain employs TRBV5-1 and TRBJ2-7, with 7 bases fitting TRBD1. Trimming at V came to 4 bases and at J to 3 bases, leaving 4 bases not matched to a gene. The CDR3 runs to 13 residues. Germline CDR1 SGHRS, CDR2 YFSETQ. The CDR3 sequence: CASSLRQGYEQYF. CDR3 sequence (DNA): TGCGCCAGCAGCCTCCGACAGGGCTACGAGCAGTACTTC.

This rearrangement joins TRBV6-2 or TRBV6-3 to TRBJ1-2; D may be TRBD1 (6 bases). Germline loops: CDR1 MNHEY, CDR2 SVGEGT. V was clipped by 4 bases and J by 0 bases, with 12 bases between them. The CDR3 runs 15 residues. The CDR3 DNA reads as TGTGCCAGCAGTTCCCGACAGGCCACTAACTATGGCTACACCTTC. As protein: CASSSRQATNYGYTF.

This clone has just one count. This chain uses TRBV5-5 with TRBJ2-7; 8 nucleotides line up with TRBD1. CDR3 length: 15 amino acids. Losses at the gene ends were 0 bases for V and 6 bases for J; bases not matched to a gene: 8. Germline CDR1 reads SGHKS; CDR2 reads YYEKEE (reference sequence). The DNA for the CDR3 is TGTGCCAGCAGCTTGGCCGGACAGGGAAGGCGCGAGCAGTACTTC. It encodes CASSLAGQGRREQYF.

The chain uses TRBV19 and TRBJ2-7; 12 positions agree with TRBD2. Trimming took 5 bases from V and 5 from J; bases not matched to a gene: 7. This CDR3 has 15 residues. Germline V CDR1 and CDR2: LNHDA, SQIVND (reference sequence). CDR3 DNA sequence: TGTGCCAGTAGTGGACGACTAGCGGGGGTCCACGAGCAGTACTTC. Translated: CASSGRLAGVHEQYF.

The chain uses TRBV27 and TRBJ1-6, with 8 bases that match TRBD1. This CDR3 has 15 amino acids. Germline V gives CDR1 MNHEY, CDR2 SMNVEV (reference sequence). V trimming: 8 bases; J trimming: 7 bases; junction bases outside the gene matches: 10. Written as DNA, the CDR3 is TGTGCCAGCGGCACGGCGGGACAGGCCAATTCACCCCTCCACTTT. Translated: CASGTAGQANSPLHF.

The chain couples TRBV9 to TRBJ2-5, with D maybe TRBD2 (5 bases). The CDR3 extends over 13 amino acids. V lost 0 bases and J 5 bases, leaving 8 bases between the germline ends. Germline V gives CDR1 SGDLS, CDR2 YYNGEE. As DNA, the CDR3 is TGTGCCAGCAGCGTAGGGACTGGGGAGACCCAGTACTTC. This encodes CASSVGTGETQYF.

The rearrangement links TRBV4-2 to TRBJ2-3, with D tentatively TRBD1 (5 bases). Trimming left V 1 base short and J 3 bases short, with 11 bases between. The CDR3 runs 15 residues. CDR1 and CDR2 (germline): LGHNA, YNFKEQ. The CDR3: CASSQVQGWTDTQYF. The CDR3 DNA sequence: TGTGCCAGCAGCCAAGTTCAGGGTTGGACAGATACGCAGTATTTT.

V gene TRBV6-5 combines with J gene TRBJ2-1; 13 nucleotides align to TRBD2. The germline CDR1 and CDR2 sequences are MNHEY and SVGAGI. This CDR3 has 14 residues. Trimming at V came to 7 bases and at J to 8 bases, leaving 5 bases not matched to a gene. The CDR3 protein is CASMTSGGWDEQFF. DNA for the CDR3: TGTGCCAGCATGACTAGCGGGGGGTGGGATGAGCAGTTCTTC.

The genes are TRBV7-9 and TRBJ1-1, with D tentatively TRBD1 (6 bases). The ends were cut back, 3 bases at V and 0 bases at J, with 14 bases in the middle. The length of the CDR3 is 16 residues. Germline CDR1 reads SEHNR; CDR2 reads FQNEAQ (reference sequence). The CDR3 sequence: CASSLGGQNMNTEAFF. CDR3 nucleotides: TGTGCCAGCAGCTTGGGTGGACAGAACATGAACACTGAAGCTTTCTTT.

This rearrangement joins TRBV3-1 (or the pseudogene TRBV3-2) to TRBJ1-1; 11 positions agree with TRBD1. Germline assignment: CDR1 LGHDT and CDR2 YNNKEL (reference sequence). J lost 0 bases, V lost 7 bases, and 7 bases had no gene match. The CDR3 is made up of 16 amino acids. CDR3: CASTPRGQGVNTEAFF. CDR3 nucleotide sequence: TGTGCCAGCACCCCACGGGGACAGGGGGTGAACACTGAAGCTTTCTTT.

V is TRBV2 and J is TRBJ2-2, with 8 bases fitting TRBD1. The CDR3 has 16 residues. Trimming removed 10 bases from V and 4 bases from J; junction bases left unmatched: 14. Per the germline V gene, CDR1 is SNHLY and CDR2 is FYNNEI. For the CDR3, the DNA is TGTGCCACATTTACAGGGGGTCGCAGTAGCACCGGGGAGCTGTTTTTT. This gives the protein CATFTGGRSSTGELFF.

The chain links TRBV13 to TRBJ2-4; perhaps TRBD2 as D (6 bases). Deletions cut 5 bases from V and 1 base from J, with 15 bases between. The CDR3 length is 16 residues. Germline-derived CDR1 and CDR2 are PRHDT and FYEKMQ (reference sequence). In nucleotides, the CDR3 is TGTGCCAGCAGCCTAGAGGGTCGGGAGGCCAAAAACATTCAGTACTTC. Translated, it gives CASSLEGREAKNIQYF.

This chain connects TRBV5-4 to TRBJ2-3, with 8 positions matching TRBD2. V was pared by 0 bases and J by 2 bases, with 11 bases of the junction left unmatched. There are 18 residues in the CDR3. The V gene's germline CDR1 is SGHNT and CDR2 YYREEE (reference sequence). DNA for the CDR3: TGTGCCAGCAGCTTGGCCGGAGGAGCGGGGGTGATCACAGATACGCAGTATTTT. Its translation is CASSLAGGAGVITDTQYF.

This chain joins TRBV13 and TRBJ2-7; no firm D call. V lost 5 bases and J 6 bases, leaving 11 bases between the germline ends. CDR3 length equals 12 residues. Germline-derived CDR1 and CDR2 are PRHDT and FYEKMQ (reference sequence). For the CDR3, the DNA is TGTGCCAGCAGCCTCAGTCGTCTCGAGCAGTACTTC. Encoded protein: CASSLSRLEQYF.

The V and J genes are TRBV5-5 and TRBJ1-2; D gene unclear. The CDR3 spans 15 residues. V lost 0 bases and J 3 bases, leaving 12 bases between the germline ends. Germline lookup yields CDR1 SGHKS and CDR2 YYEKEE (reference sequence). CDR3 protein: CASSLVMGGDYGYTF. CDR3 in DNA: TGTGCCAGCAGCTTGGTGATGGGCGGGGACTATGGCTACACCTTC.

This CDR3 reads CASSVAAGTSYEQYF. The CDR3 DNA follows: TGTGCCAGCAGCGTTGCGGCCGGGACAAGCTACGAGCAGTACTTC. The rearrangement links TRBV9 to TRBJ2-7; possibly TRBD1 for D (6 bases). CDR1 and CDR2 (germline): SGDLS, YYNGEE. V was cut by 2 bases and J by 3 bases, with 15 bases left in between. The CDR3 is 15 residues long.

The genes are TRBV6-2 or TRBV6-3 and TRBJ2-7; D uncertain. The CDR3 extends over 12 amino acids. The germline V gene encodes CDR1 MNHEY and CDR2 SVGEGT. V lost 4 bases and J 3 bases, leaving 7 bases between the germline ends. CDR3 loop: CASSLQSYEQYF. For the CDR3, the DNA is TGTGCCAGCAGTTTACAAAGCTACGAGCAGTACTTC.

This chain connects TRBV5-6 to TRBJ1-6; possible D gene TRBD1, 6 bases. The germline gives CDR1 SGHDT, CDR2 YYEEEE. There are 13 residues in the CDR3. Trimming took off 5 bases at V and 9 bases at J, with 12 bases between the two ends. CDR3 region: CASRRRQASPLHF. The CDR3 DNA reads as TGTGCCAGCAGAAGAAGACAGGCTTCACCCCTCCACTTT. Supplemented by reference TRBV5-6 and TRBJ1-6, the full variable domain reads DAGVTQSPTHLIKTRGQQVTLRCSPKSGHDTVSWYQQALGQGPQFIFQYYEEEERQRGNFPDRFSGHQFPNYSSELNVNALLLGDSALYLCASRRRQASPLHFGNGTRLTVT.

In this sample, this clone turned up once. The chain employs TRBV15 and TRBJ2-2, with D maybe TRBD2 (6 bases). V was trimmed by 3 bases and J by 0 bases, leaving 17 bases between them. The CDR3 consists of 18 residues. Germline V lookup: CDR1 LNHNV, CDR2 YYDKDF (reference sequence). This CDR3 is CATSSTGVGLTNTGELFF. For the CDR3, the DNA is TGTGCCACCAGCAGCACGGGGGTGGGACTGACGAACACCGGGGAGCTGTTTTTT.

V gene TRBV18 combines with J gene TRBJ1-4; 8 positions match TRBD1. Germline V gene data show CDR1 as KGHSH and CDR2 as LQKENI. This CDR3 is built from 14 residues. V gave up 0 bases and J gave up 17 bases; unmatched junction bases: 11. The CDR3 region is CASSPPNPGQDQFF. In DNA, the CDR3 is TGTGCCAGCTCACCACCTAATCCGGGACAGGACCAATTTTTT. Complete variable domain (other parts from reference TRBV18 and TRBJ1-4): NAGVMQNPRHLVRRRGQEARLRCSPMKGHSHVYWYRQLPEEGLKFMVYLQKENIIDESGMPKERFSAEFPKEGPSILRIQQVVRGDSAAYFCASSPPNPGQDQFFGSGTQLSVL.

This chain uses TRBV5-4 with TRBJ1-2, with 7 bases fitting TRBD1. Germline CDR1 is SGHNT and CDR2 is YYREEE (reference sequence). The CDR3 covers 13 residues. Trimming cost V 4 bases and J 3 bases; bases outside gene matches: 3. CDR3 sequence reads: CASSIGTDYGYTF. CDR3 bases: TGTGCCAGCAGCATCGGGACAGACTATGGCTACACCTTC.

This chain joins TRBV30 and TRBJ1-3; TRBD1 aligns across 9 bases. The germline gives CDR1 GTSNPN, CDR2 SVGIG (reference sequence). The J segment lost 4 bases and the V segment lost 1 base, leaving 5 bases of the junction unmatched. This CDR3 is 15 amino acids long. CDR3 DNA: TGTGCCTGGAGTGGAGGGACAGGGTCAGGAAACACCATATATTTT. It specifies CAWSGGTGSGNTIYF.

The chain employs TRBV7-6 and TRBJ1-1; D may be TRBD1 (5 bases). V was clipped by 2 bases and J by 1 base, with 11 bases between them. CDR3 size: 15 residues. CDR1 SGHVS and CDR2 FNYEAQ come from the germline V gene. CDR3 nucleotide sequence: TGTGCCAGCAGCTTATATGCCAGGGAGAACACTGAAGCTTTCTTT. This codes for CASSLYARENTEAFF.

The gene calls are TRBV2 and TRBJ2-2; 8 nucleotides agree with TRBD2. Germline-derived CDR1 and CDR2 are SNHLY and FYNNEI. The ends lost 7 bases at V and 7 bases at J; junction bases unmatched: 17. The CDR3 has 17 amino acids. Here the CDR3 DNA reads TGTGCCAGCATCCCGAGGGGCGGGGGGTTGATGGACGGGGAGCTGTTTTTT. It specifies CASIPRGGGLMDGELFF.